The 9 T cell receptor beta chains given below trace back to one sample, sequenced in a study of T cells after yellow fever vaccination. Using its own MiXCR run on the 5' RACE reads, TCRdb lists one record per CDR3 protein. The sample lists some 350,000 distinct CDR3 sequences; 8.7% were seen once. Source: PBMCs, taken on the day of the first yellow fever vaccination. The receptor set was obtained from a man in his late teens or twenties who received the YFV17D yellow fever vaccine.

This clonotype was seen only a few times. This chain connects TRBV6-2 or TRBV6-3 to TRBJ2-1; D is possibly TRBD1 or TRBD2 (6 bases each). Germline lookup yields CDR1 MNHEY and CDR2 SVGEGT. The ends were cut back, 2 bases at V and 16 bases at J, with 12 bases in the middle. The CDR3 is 11 residues long. The CDR3 DNA follows: TGTGCCAGCAGTTACGGGGGGCCGCTATTCTTC. Its translation: CASSYGGPLFF.

This clonotype has ten or more counts. The chain has TRBV19 and TRBJ2-1; D could derive from TRBD1 or TRBD2 (6 bases each). The germline V and J ends were trimmed by 2 bases and 4 bases, with 12 bases remaining between them. The CDR3 runs 15 residues. Germline V gene sequence: CDR1 LNHDA, CDR2 SQIVND (reference sequence). CDR3 loop: CASSILGGQYNEQFF. DNA for the CDR3: TGTGCCAGTAGTATACTGGGGGGCCAATACAATGAGCAGTTCTTC.

This clonotype turned up a few times. The chain couples TRBV18 to TRBJ2-5; the D gene could be TRBD1 or TRBD2 (5 bases each). The CDR3 contains 12 residues. Germline-derived CDR1 and CDR2 are KGHSH and LQKENI. V gave up 1 base and J gave up 5 bases, with 5 bases separating them. The CDR3 protein is CASSPRDETQYF. Here the CDR3 DNA reads TGTGCCAGCTCACCACGGGACGAGACCCAGTACTTC.

J is TRBJ2-5 and V is TRBV5-5; TRBD2 matches 12 bases. The CDR3 runs 16 residues. CDR1 is SGHKS and CDR2 is YYEKEE in the germline V gene (reference sequence). After removal of 4 bases from V and 4 bases from J, the junction contained 8 bases not matched to a gene. The chain's CDR3 is CASSATSGGVLETQYF. The CDR3, as DNA: TGTGCCAGCAGCGCGACTAGCGGGGGAGTTCTAGAGACCCAGTACTTC.

The CDR3 loop is CASSARSGHLTHEQYF. The CDR3 DNA reads as TGTGCCAGCAGCGCAAGATCGGGACACCTTACCCACGAGCAGTACTTC. The chain carries TRBV21-1 and TRBJ2-7; no check of the table's D call, TRBD1, against the DNA was made. TRBV21-1 is a listed pseudogene. The CDR3 has 16 amino acids.

This clonotype showed up just a few times. V gene TRBV7-6 combines with J gene TRBJ2-3; TRBD1 or TRBD2 may be the D gene (6 bases each). This CDR3 contains 17 residues. The germline CDR1 and CDR2 sequences are SGHVS and FNYEAQ. Trimming removed 0 bases from V and 1 base from J, with 14 bases in between. As DNA, the CDR3 is TGTGCCAGCAGCTTAGCCCTAACGGGGGCGGGCACAGATACGCAGTATTTT. It yields the protein CASSLALTGAGTDTQYF.

This clonotype was observed a handful of times. The chain carries TRBV20-1 and TRBJ2-3; D is perhaps TRBD1 (6 bases). Trimming removed 0 bases at V and 3 bases at J, with 16 bases between. Germline V gives CDR1 DFQATT, CDR2 SNEGSKA (reference sequence). The CDR3 is 16 residues long. The CDR3 coding sequence is TGCAGTGCTAGAGATGTAAGGGGGACCCTAACAGATACGCAGTATTTT. Translating gives CSARDVRGTLTDTQYF.

The chain uses TRBV4-3 and TRBJ2-1, with 8 bases lining up with TRBD2. J lost 3 bases, V lost 0 bases, and 4 bases had no gene match. The germline V gene has CDR1 LGHNA and CDR2 YSLEER. The CDR3 sequence is 16 residues long. The DNA of the CDR3 is TGCGCCAGCAGCCAAGAAGCGGGGGTCCTCTACAATGAGCAGTTCTTC. Its translation: CASSQEAGVLYNEQFF.

This clonotype has at least ten counts. V is TRBV6-6 and J is TRBJ2-7; D not certain. The germline CDR1 and CDR2 sequences are MNHNY and SVGAGI (reference sequence). CDR3 length: 12 amino acids. The V end was cut by 5 bases, the J end by 5 bases, with 10 bases between. In DNA form, the CDR3 reads TGTGCCAGCAGTGTGGTGGGCGACGAGCAGTACGTC. Amino acid sequence: CASSVVGDEQYV.